The 13 T cell receptor beta chains below all came from one sample that was sequenced in a study of blood T cell repertoires in COVID-19. The protocol was immunoSEQ multiplex PCR, while the TCRdb copy is restricted to in-frame clones and leaves out a portion. This table holds fewer than 250,000 clones, around four fifths found once. The sequencing input was PBMCs or T cells enriched from blood (not recorded which). Receptors were obtained from a woman in her 40s who had been exposed to COVID-19.

V and J are TRBV10-3 and TRBJ2-3, with 12 nucleotides matching TRBD2. Trimming took 10 bases from V and 1 from J; bases not matched to a gene: 6. The length of the CDR3 is 15 residues. Germline loops: CDR1 ENHRY, CDR2 SYGVKD. The CDR3 coding sequence is TGTGCCACTCTACGACTAGCGGGGGGCACAGATACGCAGTATTTT. Its translation: CATLRLAGGTDTQYF.

The rearrangement joins TRBV5-1 to TRBJ1-1, with no clear D. The CDR3 is 10 residues long. Germline CDR1 reads SGHRS; CDR2 reads YFSETQ. V was trimmed by 7 bases and J by 8 bases, leaving 9 bases between them. The DNA for the CDR3 is TGCGCCAGCTTCGGGTCGGAAGCTTTCTTT. This codes for CASFGSEAFF.

The V and J genes are TRBV9 and TRBJ2-1; 9 bases agree with TRBD1. CDR3 length equals 12 residues. Germline V gene sequence: CDR1 SGDLS, CDR2 YYNGEE. After removal of 4 bases from V and 15 bases from J, the junction contained 8 bases not matched to a gene. CDR3 DNA sequence: TGTGCCAGCAGCCCAGGGACAGGGTCGCCGTTCTTC. It translates to CASSPGTGSPFF. Based on the CDR3 plus reference TRBV9 and TRBJ2-1, the full variable domain is DSGVTQTPKHLITATGQRVTLRCSPRSGDLSVYWYQQSLDQGLQFLIQYYNGEERAKGNILERFSAQQFPDLHSELNLSSLELGDSALYFCASSPGTGSPFFGPGTRLTVL.

V usage is TRBV24-1 and J usage is TRBJ2-7; TRBD1 agrees at 8 bases. Germline values: CDR1 KGHDR, CDR2 SFDVKD. With V trimmed by 9 bases and J by 7 bases, 7 bases remained unmatched. The length of the CDR3 is 12 residues. CDR3 coding DNA: TGTGCCACCTCCGGGACAGGAGGGGAGCAGTACTTC. It encodes CATSGTGGEQYF.

This chain connects TRBV5-5 to TRBJ2-7, with 7 bases identical to TRBD1. Per the germline V gene, CDR1 is SGHKS and CDR2 is YYEKEE (reference sequence). V gave up 3 bases and J gave up 6 bases; unmatched junction bases: 9. The CDR3 is 14 residues long. DNA for the CDR3: TGTGCCAGCAGCTCGTCCGGGACAGCACCCGAGCAGTACTTC. Its protein product is CASSSSGTAPEQYF.

This sequence joins TRBV29-1 and TRBJ2-3; TRBD1 might be the D (6 bases). Trimming pared 7 bases from V and 0 bases from J, leaving 17 bases between. The CDR3 runs to 15 residues. Germline CDR1 reads SQVTM; CDR2 reads ANQGSEA. Here the CDR3 DNA reads TGCAGCGCTCGACTGGGGGCCACTAGCACAGATACGCAGTATTTT. Translating gives CSARLGATSTDTQYF.

This rearrangement joins TRBV5-1 to TRBJ2-2, with TRBD2 matching over 10 bases. Trimming removed 5 bases from V and 5 bases from J; junction bases left unmatched: 3. Germline CDR1 and CDR2: SGHRS and YFSETQ. The CDR3 loop spans 14 amino acids. CDR3 nucleotide sequence: TGCGCCAGCAGACTAGCGGGGAATACCGGGGAGCTGTTTTTT. It is translated as CASRLAGNTGELFF.

The chain has TRBV12-5 and TRBJ1-5, with 8 positions matching TRBD1. Germline V gene lookup returns CDR1 LGHNT and CDR2 FRNRAP. The V and J ends lost 3 bases and 15 bases, in that order; junction bases with no gene match: 7. The CDR3 runs 12 residues. CDR3 DNA sequence: TGTGCTAGTGGTTTTAGAACAGGGGGTTCGCATTTT. It encodes CASGFRTGGSHF.

This rearrangement joins TRBV9 to TRBJ2-7; 7 bases match TRBD1. Germline CDR1 SGDLS, CDR2 YYNGEE. The CDR3 extends over 14 amino acids. With 0 bases clipped from V and 4 bases from J, the junction kept 4 bases outside the gene matches. CDR3 sequence reads: CASSVAPTGYEQYF. The CDR3 nucleotides read TGTGCCAGCAGCGTAGCCCCGACAGGGTACGAGCAGTACTTC.

The V call is TRBV28, the J call TRBJ1-4; 7 nucleotides agree with TRBD1. V was pared by 1 base and J by 0 bases, with 5 bases of the junction left unmatched. CDR1 and CDR2 (germline): MDHEN, SYDVKM. CDR3 size: 17 residues. CDR3 region: CASSLLSTGATNEKLFF. In DNA, the CDR3 is TGTGCCAGCAGTTTATTATCTACAGGGGCAACTAATGAAAAACTGTTTTTT. Supplemented by reference TRBV28 and TRBJ1-4, the full variable domain reads DVKVTQSSRYLVKRTGEKVFLECVQDMDHENMFWYRQDPGLGLRLIYFSYDVKMKEKGDIPEGYSVSREKKERFSLILESASTNQTSMYLCASSLLSTGATNEKLFFGSGTQLSVL.

The DNA of the CDR3 is TGTGCCAGCAGCGCCTCGGTCTTTGAGGGGGCCTCTGGGGCCAACGTCCTGACTTTC. Protein product: CASSASVFEGASGANVLTF. The chain recombines TRBV9 with TRBJ2-6; 7 bases align to TRBD1. Germline values: CDR1 SGDLS, CDR2 YYNGEE. CDR3 length: 19 residues. Trimming cost V 3 bases and J 0 bases; bases outside gene matches: 12. Full variable domain (missing parts from reference TRBV9 and TRBJ2-6): DSGVTQTPKHLITATGQRVTLRCSPRSGDLSVYWYQQSLDQGLQFLIQYYNGEERAKGNILERFSAQQFPDLHSELNLSSLELGDSALYFCASSASVFEGASGANVLTFGAGSRLTVL.

The J gene is TRBJ1-1, the V gene TRBV5-4, with 8 bases lining up with TRBD1. This CDR3 comprises 15 residues. Germline V lookup: CDR1 SGHNT, CDR2 YYREEE (reference sequence). With 5 bases clipped from V and 5 bases from J, the junction kept 11 bases outside the gene matches. The CDR3 spells CASSQPGTGRTEAFF. CDR3 DNA sequence: TGTGCCAGCAGTCAACCAGGGACAGGAAGGACTGAAGCTTTCTTT. Complete variable domain (other parts from reference TRBV5-4 and TRBJ1-1): ETGVTQSPTHLIKTRGQQVTLRCSSQSGHNTVSWYQQALGQGPQFIFQYYREEENGRGNFPPRFSGLQFPNYSSELNVNALELDDSALYLCASSQPGTGRTEAFFGQGTRLTVV.

The chain is built from TRBV6-5 and TRBJ1-1; the match to TRBD1 covers 8 bases. Unmatched junction bases numbered 2, after V lost 8 bases and J lost 0 bases. Per the germline V gene, CDR1 is MNHEY and CDR2 is SVGAGI. This CDR3 is 13 amino acids long. CDR3 coding DNA: TGTGCCAGCGGGGACAGGTTGAACACTGAAGCTTTCTTT. Encoded protein: CASGDRLNTEAFF.